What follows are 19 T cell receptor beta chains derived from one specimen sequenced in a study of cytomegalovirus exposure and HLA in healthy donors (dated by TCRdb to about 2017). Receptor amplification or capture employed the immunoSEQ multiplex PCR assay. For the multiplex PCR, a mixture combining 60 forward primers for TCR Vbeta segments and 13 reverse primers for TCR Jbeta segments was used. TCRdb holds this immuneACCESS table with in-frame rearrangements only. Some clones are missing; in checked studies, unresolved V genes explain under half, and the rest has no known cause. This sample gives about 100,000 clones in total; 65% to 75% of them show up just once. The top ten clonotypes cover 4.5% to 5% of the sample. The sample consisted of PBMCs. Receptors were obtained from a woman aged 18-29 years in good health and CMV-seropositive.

In nucleotides, the CDR3 is TGTGCCAGCAGCGCCAGGGGTGGTGGTAACGAAGCTTTCTTT. Translating gives CASSARGGGNEAFF. This chain joins TRBV11-3 and TRBJ1-1; TRBD1 is a possible D gene (6 bases). CDR1 is SGHNT, CDR2 YENEEA, per germline. This CDR3 spans 14 amino acids. Trimming removed 5 bases from V and 8 bases from J, with 18 bases in between.

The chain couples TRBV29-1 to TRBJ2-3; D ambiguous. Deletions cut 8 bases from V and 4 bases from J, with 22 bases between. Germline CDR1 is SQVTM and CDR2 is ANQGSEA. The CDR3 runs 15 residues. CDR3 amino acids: CSLTPWNEAADTQYF. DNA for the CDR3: TGCAGCTTAACACCCTGGAATGAGGCAGCAGATACGCAGTATTTT.

In DNA form, the CDR3 reads TGTGCCAGTAGTATCCGGGGGGGGAACACTGAAGCTTTCTTT. Encoded protein: CASSIRGGNTEAFF. The chain is built from TRBV19 and TRBJ1-1; tentatively, D is TRBD1 (5 bases). The CDR3 contains 14 residues. CDR1 is LNHDA and CDR2 is SQIVND in the germline V gene (reference sequence). V lost 3 bases, J lost 1 base, and 9 bases lay in between.

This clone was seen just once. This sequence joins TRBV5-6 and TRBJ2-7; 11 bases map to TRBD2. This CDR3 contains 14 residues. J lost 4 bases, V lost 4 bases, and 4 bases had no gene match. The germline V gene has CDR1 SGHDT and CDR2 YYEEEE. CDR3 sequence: CASSKTSGIYEQYF. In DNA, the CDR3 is TGTGCCAGCAGCAAGACTAGCGGGATATACGAGCAGTACTTC.

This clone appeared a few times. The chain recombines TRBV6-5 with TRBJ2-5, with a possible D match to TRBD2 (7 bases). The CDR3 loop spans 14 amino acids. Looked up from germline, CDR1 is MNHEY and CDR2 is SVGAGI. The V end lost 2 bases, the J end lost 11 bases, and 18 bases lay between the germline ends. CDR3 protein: CASSYKSAGRGQYF. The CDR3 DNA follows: TGTGCCAGCAGTTACAAATCGGCAGGGAGGGGGCAGTACTTC.

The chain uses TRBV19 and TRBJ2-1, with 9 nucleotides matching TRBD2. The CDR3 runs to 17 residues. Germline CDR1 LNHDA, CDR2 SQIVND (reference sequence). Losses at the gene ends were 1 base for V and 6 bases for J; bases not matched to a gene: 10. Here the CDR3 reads CASSIALTSGYLNEQFF. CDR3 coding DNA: TGTGCCAGTAGTATAGCCCTGACTAGCGGATACCTCAATGAGCAGTTCTTC.

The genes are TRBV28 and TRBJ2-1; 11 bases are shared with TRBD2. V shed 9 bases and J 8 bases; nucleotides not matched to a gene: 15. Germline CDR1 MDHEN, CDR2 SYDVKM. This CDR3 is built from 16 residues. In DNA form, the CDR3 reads TGTGCCAGTAAATCGGCGGTAGCGGGAGGGCAGTATGAGCAGTTCTTC. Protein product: CASKSAVAGGQYEQFF.

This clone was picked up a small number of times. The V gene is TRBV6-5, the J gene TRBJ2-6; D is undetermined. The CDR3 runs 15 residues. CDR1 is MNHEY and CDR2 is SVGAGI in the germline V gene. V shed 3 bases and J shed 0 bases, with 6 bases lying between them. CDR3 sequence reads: CASSYRSSGANVLTF. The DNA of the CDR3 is TGTGCCAGCAGTTATCGCAGCTCTGGGGCCAACGTCCTGACTTTC.

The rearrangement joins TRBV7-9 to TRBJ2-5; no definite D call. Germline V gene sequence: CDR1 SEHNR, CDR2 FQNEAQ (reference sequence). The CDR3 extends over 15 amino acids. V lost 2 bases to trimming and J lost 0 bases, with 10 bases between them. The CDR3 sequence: CASSLNLRNQETQYF. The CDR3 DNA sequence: TGTGCCAGCAGCTTAAACTTGCGAAACCAAGAGACCCAGTACTTC.

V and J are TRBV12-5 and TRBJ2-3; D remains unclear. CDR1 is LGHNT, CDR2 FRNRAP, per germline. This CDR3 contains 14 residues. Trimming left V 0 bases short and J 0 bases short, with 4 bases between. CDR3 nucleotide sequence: TGTGCTAGTGGTTTGGTCGGTAGCACAGATACGCAGTATTTT. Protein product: CASGLVGSTDTQYF.

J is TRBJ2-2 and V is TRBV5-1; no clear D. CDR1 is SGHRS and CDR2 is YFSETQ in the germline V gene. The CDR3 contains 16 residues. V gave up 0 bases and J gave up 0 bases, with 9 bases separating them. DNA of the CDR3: TGCGCCAGCAGCTTGGTCGGGTCCCCGAACACCGGGGAGCTGTTTTTT. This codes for CASSLVGSPNTGELFF.

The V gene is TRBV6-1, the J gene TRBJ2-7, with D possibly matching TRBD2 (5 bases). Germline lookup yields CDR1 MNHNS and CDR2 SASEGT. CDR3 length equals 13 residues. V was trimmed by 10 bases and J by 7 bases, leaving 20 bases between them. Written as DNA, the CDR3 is TGTGCCATCTTCCCCAGCGGCCCACGTGAGCAGTACTTC. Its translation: CAIFPSGPREQYF.

In nucleotides, the CDR3 is TGTGCCAGCAAATCCGGGGGATTAGAGACCCAGTACTTC. Translated, it gives CASKSGGLETQYF. The chain links TRBV28 to TRBJ2-5, with D possibly TRBD2 on 6 matching bases. Between the trimmed V and J ends, which lost 7 bases and 4 bases, there was a span of 13 bases. The CDR3 has 13 amino acids. Germline values: CDR1 MDHEN, CDR2 SYDVKM.

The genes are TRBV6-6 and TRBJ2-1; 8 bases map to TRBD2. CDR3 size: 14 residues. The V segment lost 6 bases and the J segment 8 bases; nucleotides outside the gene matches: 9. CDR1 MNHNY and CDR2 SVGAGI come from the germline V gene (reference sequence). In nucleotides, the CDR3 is TGTGCCAGCAGCCTTAGCGGGACGCCTGATGAGCAGTTCTTC. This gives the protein CASSLSGTPDEQFF.

The CDR3 here is CASSQDRTVEQFF. The CDR3 DNA reads TGCGCCAGCAGCCAAGATCGGACTGTTGAGCAGTTCTTC. The chain joins TRBV4-3 to TRBJ2-1, with D maybe TRBD2 (5 bases). With 0 bases removed from V and 9 bases from J, the gap between germline ends came to 9 bases. CDR1 and CDR2 from the germline V gene are LGHNA and YSLEER. This CDR3 region has 13 residues.

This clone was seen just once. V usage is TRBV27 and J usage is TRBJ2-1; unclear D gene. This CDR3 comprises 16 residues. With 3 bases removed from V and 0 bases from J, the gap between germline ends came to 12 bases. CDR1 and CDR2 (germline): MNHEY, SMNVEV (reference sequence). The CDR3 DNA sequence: TGTGCCAGCAGTTTCTATGTGGCGGTCTCCTACAATGAGCAGTTCTTC. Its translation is CASSFYVAVSYNEQFF.

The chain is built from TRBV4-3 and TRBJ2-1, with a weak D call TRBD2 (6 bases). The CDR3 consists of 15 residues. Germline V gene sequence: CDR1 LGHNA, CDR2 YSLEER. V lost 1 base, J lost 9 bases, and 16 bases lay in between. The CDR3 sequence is CASSQGAGTVGEQFF. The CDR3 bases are TGCGCCAGCAGCCAAGGGGCGGGAACGGTTGGTGAGCAGTTCTTC.

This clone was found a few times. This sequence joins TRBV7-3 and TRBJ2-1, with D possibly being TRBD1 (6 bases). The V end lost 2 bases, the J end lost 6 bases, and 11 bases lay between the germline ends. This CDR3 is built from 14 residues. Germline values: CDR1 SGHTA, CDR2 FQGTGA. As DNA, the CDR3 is TGTGCCAGCAGCTTAGTTCCAGGGGCCAATGAGCAGTTCTTC. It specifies CASSLVPGANEQFF. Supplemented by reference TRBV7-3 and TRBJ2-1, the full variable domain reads GAGVSQTPSNKVTEKGKYVELRCDPISGHTALYWYRQSLGQGPEFLIYFQGTGAADDSGLPNDRFFAVRPEGSVSTLKIQRTERGDSAVYLCASSLVPGANEQFFGPGTRLTVL.

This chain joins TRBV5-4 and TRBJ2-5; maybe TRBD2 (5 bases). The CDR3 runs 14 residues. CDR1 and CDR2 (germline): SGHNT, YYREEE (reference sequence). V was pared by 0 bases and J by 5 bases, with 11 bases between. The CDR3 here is CASSLGAGEETQYF. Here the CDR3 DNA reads TGTGCCAGCAGCTTGGGGGCTGGGGAGGAGACCCAGTACTTC.